This T cell receptor (beta chain) was documented in a study of blood T cell repertoires in COVID-19. This CDR3 comprises 14 residues. With V trimmed by 4 bases and J by 2 bases, 2 bases remained unmatched. Per the germline V gene, CDR1 is SGHRS and CDR2 is YFSETQ. In the original workflow: How many nucleated cells were present was estimated from reference gene primer amplification. Using immunoSEQ multiplex PCR, the repertoire was profiled, and TCRdb retains in-frame clones only, with some absent. Clone size and the V and J calls come from that table; the DNA yielded D and trimming. The table records approximately 70,000 clones, approximately 80% of them present only once.

The chain joins TRBV5-1 to TRBJ1-5, with 8 bases fitting TRBD1. This sequence was found in a man aged 80 or over with active or convalescent COVID-19. What was sequenced was peripheral blood. The CDR3 loop reads CASSPGQGNQPQHF. The CDR3 nucleotides read TGCGCCAGCAGCCCGGGACAGGGCAATCAGCCCCAGCATTTT.